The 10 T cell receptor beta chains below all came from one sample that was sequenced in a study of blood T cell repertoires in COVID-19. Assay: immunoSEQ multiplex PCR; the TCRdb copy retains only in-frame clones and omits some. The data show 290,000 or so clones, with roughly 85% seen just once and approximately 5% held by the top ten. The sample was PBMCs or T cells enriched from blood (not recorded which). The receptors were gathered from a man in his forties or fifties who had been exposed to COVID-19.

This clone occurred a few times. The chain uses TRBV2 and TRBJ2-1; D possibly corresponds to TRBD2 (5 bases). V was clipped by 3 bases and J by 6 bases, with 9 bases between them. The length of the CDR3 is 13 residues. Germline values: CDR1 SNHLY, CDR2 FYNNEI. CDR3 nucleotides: TGTGCCAGCAGTGAGGACTGGATCAATGAGCAGTTCTTC. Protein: CASSEDWINEQFF.

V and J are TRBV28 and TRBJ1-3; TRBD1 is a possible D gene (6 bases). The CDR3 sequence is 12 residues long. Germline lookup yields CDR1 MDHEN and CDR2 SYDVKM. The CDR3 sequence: CATTGLGNTIYF. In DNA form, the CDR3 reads TGTGCGACAACAGGGCTTGGAAACACCATATATTTT. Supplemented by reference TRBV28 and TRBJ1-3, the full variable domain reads DVKVTQSSRYLVKRTGEKVFLECVQDMDHENMFWYRQDPGLGLRLIYFSYDVKMKEKGDIPEGYSVSREKKERFSLILESASTNQTSMYLCATTGLGNTIYFGEGSWLTVV.

The CDR3 loop reads CASSEGLTTNEKLFF. In DNA, the CDR3 is TGCGCCAGCAGCGAGGGACTGACAACTAATGAAAAACTGTTTTTT. This rearrangement joins TRBV5-1 to TRBJ1-4; TRBD1 is a possible D gene (5 bases). The CDR3 is 15 residues long. Germline CDR1 reads SGHRS; CDR2 reads YFSETQ. V lost 4 bases and J 0 bases, leaving 10 bases between the germline ends.

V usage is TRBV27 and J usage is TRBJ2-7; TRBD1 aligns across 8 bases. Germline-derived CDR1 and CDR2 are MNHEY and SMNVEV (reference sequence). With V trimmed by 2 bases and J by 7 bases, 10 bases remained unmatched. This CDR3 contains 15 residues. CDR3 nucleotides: TGTGCCAGCAGTTTAGGCCAGGGGGCCGCTGGGGAGCAGTACTTC. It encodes CASSLGQGAAGEQYF.

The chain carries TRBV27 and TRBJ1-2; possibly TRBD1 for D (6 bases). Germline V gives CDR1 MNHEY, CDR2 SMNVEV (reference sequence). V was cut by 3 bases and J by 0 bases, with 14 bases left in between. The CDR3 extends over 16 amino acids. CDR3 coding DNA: TGTGCCAGCAGTTTTGGCGGGGGCGGGGCTAACTATGGCTACACCTTC. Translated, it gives CASSFGGGGANYGYTF.

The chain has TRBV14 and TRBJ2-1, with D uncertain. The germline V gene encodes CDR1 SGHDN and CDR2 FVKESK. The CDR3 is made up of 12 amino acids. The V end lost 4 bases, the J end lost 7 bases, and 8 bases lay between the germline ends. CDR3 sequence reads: CASSPLINEQFF. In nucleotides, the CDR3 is TGTGCCAGCAGCCCACTGATAAATGAGCAGTTCTTC.

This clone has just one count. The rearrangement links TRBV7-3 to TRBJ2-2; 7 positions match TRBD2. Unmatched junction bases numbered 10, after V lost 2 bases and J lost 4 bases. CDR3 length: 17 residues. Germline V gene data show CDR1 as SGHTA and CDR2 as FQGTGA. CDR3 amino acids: CASSLSQAGSRTGELFF. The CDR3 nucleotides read TGTGCCAGCAGCTTATCCCAAGCGGGATCCCGCACCGGGGAGCTGTTTTTT.

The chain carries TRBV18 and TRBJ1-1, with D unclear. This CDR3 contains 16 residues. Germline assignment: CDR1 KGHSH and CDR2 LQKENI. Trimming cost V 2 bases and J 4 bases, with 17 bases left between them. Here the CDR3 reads CASSPNFGETATEAFF. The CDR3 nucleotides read TGTGCCAGCTCACCAAACTTCGGGGAAACAGCCACTGAAGCTTTCTTT.

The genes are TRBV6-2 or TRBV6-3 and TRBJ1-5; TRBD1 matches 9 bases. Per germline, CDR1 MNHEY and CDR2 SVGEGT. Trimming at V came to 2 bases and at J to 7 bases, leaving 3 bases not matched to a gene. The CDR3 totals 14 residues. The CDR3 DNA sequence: TGTGCCAGCAGTTACATGACAGGGGGACAGCCCCAGCATTTT. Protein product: CASSYMTGGQPQHF.

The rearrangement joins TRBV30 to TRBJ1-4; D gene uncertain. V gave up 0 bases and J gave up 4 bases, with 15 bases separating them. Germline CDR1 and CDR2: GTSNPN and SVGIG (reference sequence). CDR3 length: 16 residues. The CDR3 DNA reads TGTGCCTGGAGTGTAGGGTCGGGAGTAAATAATGAAAAACTGTTTTTT. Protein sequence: CAWSVGSGVNNEKLFF.